This passage covers 11 T cell receptor beta chains from one sample sequenced in a study of metastatic and nonmetastatic thyroid tumors. TCRdb re-called the PCR reads via MiXCR. The sample shows 9,000 to 10,000 clones, 9.5% to 12% of them seen only once. Ahead of thyroid surgery, no patient had received treatment of any kind. The sequenced sample was tumor tissue. These receptors came from a female donor with papillary thyroid cancer or a benign thyroid nodule (not recorded which). Some clones in this sample may be carry-over from other donors' samples.

This clone was seen repeatedly, ten times or more. V usage is TRBV18 and J usage is TRBJ1-3; unclear D gene. CDR1 and CDR2 (germline): KGHSH, LQKENI. V dropped 3 bases and J dropped 0 bases, with 9 bases sitting between them. CDR3 length equals 15 residues. The DNA of the CDR3 is TGTGCCAGCTCACCGGACTCAAACTCTGGAAACACCATATATTTT. This codes for CASSPDSNSGNTIYF.

A few counts support this clone. A junction boundary mismatches the germline segment, possibly from a read error. V gene TRBV7-2 combines with J gene TRBJ1-1, with D possibly being TRBD1 (6 bases). Germline loops: CDR1 SGHTA, CDR2 FQGNSA. CDR3 size: 15 residues. CDR3 in amino acids: CASSFGGGRNAEALF. The CDR3 nucleotides are TGTGCCAGCAGCTTTGGGGGCGGGAGGAACGCTGAAGCTCTCTTT.

This clone was seen at least ten times. The CDR3 is CSATVNEQFF. CDR3 bases: TGCAGTGCTACCGTCAATGAGCAGTTCTTC. The rearrangement links TRBV20-1 to TRBJ2-1; D not certain. The germline V gene has CDR1 DFQATT and CDR2 SNEGSKA (reference sequence). V was clipped by 4 bases and J by 6 bases, with 4 bases between them. This CDR3 has 10 amino acids.

This clone has just a few counts. One junction end disagrees with the germline gene, perhaps due to a read error. V gene TRBV6-6 combines with J gene TRBJ2-2, with TRBD2 matching over 16 bases. The CDR3 length is 18 residues. Germline V gene sequence: CDR1 MNHNY, CDR2 SVGAGI (reference sequence). DNA for the CDR3: TGTGCCAGCAGTGACTCCGGGACTAGCGGGGGGGTAATCGGGGAGCTGTTTTTT. It translates to CASSDSGTSGGVIGELFF.

This clone has at least ten counts. Different DNA sequences within this sample yield the same CDR3. V is TRBV30 and J is TRBJ2-2; 8 bases align to TRBD2. The junction had 5 bases not matched to a gene; V was cut back by 0 bases and J by 5 bases. This CDR3 has 15 residues. Per the germline V gene, CDR1 is GTSNPN and CDR2 is SVGIG (reference sequence). Written as DNA, the CDR3 is TGTGCCTGGAGTGTAGCGGGGGCTGGTACCGGGGAGCTGTTTTTT. This translates into CAWSVAGAGTGELFF.

This clone came up a few times. V gene TRBV6-1 combines with J gene TRBJ2-2; D gene unclear. V lost 5 bases to trimming and J lost 0 bases, with 10 bases between them. CDR1 and CDR2 (germline): MNHNS, SASEGT. This CDR3 spans 15 amino acids. As DNA, the CDR3 is TGTGCCAGCAGTCCCCACCACGCGAACACCGGGGAGCTGTTTTTT. It yields the protein CASSPHHANTGELFF.

This clone is medium-sized in the sample. This sequence joins TRBV27 and TRBJ2-2; 12 nucleotides match TRBD2. Germline values: CDR1 MNHEY, CDR2 SMNVEV (reference sequence). The CDR3 length is 15 residues. The J segment lost 7 bases and the V segment lost 4 bases, leaving 4 bases of the junction unmatched. This CDR3 is CASSSGTSGFGELFF. CDR3 coding DNA: TGTGCCAGCAGTTCAGGGACTAGCGGGTTCGGGGAGCTGTTTTTT.

This clone is medium-sized (0.01 to 0.1%) within its sample. The chain employs TRBV2 and TRBJ1-6, with a tentative D call TRBD1 (6 bases). V was cut by 5 bases and J by 9 bases, with 8 bases left in between. The CDR3 has 12 residues. Germline values: CDR1 SNHLY, CDR2 FYNNEI. In DNA, the CDR3 is TGTGCCAGCAGTAGACAGGTTTCACCCCTCCACTTT. Amino acid sequence: CASSRQVSPLHF.

In this sample, this clone turned up many times. The conserved closing phenylalanine or tryptophan is absent in this CDR3, likely reflecting a read error. The limits of the CDR3 on the DNA are not certain, so only TCRdb's listed CDR3 is given. The chain uses TRBV11-3 and TRBJ1-6; TRBD1 reflects the table's D call only, with no check against the DNA. The germline V gene encodes CDR1 SGHNT and CDR2 YENEEA. The CDR3 has 11 amino acids, counting both end residues. The CDR3 loop is CASSYRRDTSY.

This clone has a count of ten or more. The chain uses TRBV30 and TRBJ1-2; the match to TRBD1 covers 7 bases. The germline V gene encodes CDR1 GTSNPN and CDR2 SVGIG (reference sequence). The V gene end was trimmed by 4 bases and the J gene end by 5 bases; junction bases not matched to a gene: 4. This CDR3 is 12 amino acids long. In nucleotides, the CDR3 is TGTGCCTGGATGACAGGGTTGTATGGCTACACCTTC. Translation gives CAWMTGLYGYTF.

This clone is medium-sized in the sample. This rearrangement joins TRBV27 to TRBJ2-5; D is possibly TRBD2 (6 bases). The CDR3 is 15 residues long. In germline, CDR1 is MNHEY, CDR2 SMNVEV (reference sequence). The V gene lost 6 bases and the J gene lost 5 bases, with 19 bases spanning the gap. Here the CDR3 DNA reads TGTGCCAGCAGCGCCCTCTTGGGGGGTGCGGAGACCCAGTACTTC. Translated, it gives CASSALLGGAETQYF.